This is a list of T cell receptor beta chains from one sample in a study of cytomegalovirus exposure and HLA in healthy donors. Clones were sequenced by immunoSEQ multiplex PCR, and TCRdb holds only the in-frame ones, with some missing. The sample records 150,000 to 200,000 clones, approximately 86% being singletons. Sequencing used PBMCs. All receptors derive from a woman aged 18-29 years in good health and CMV-seronegative. The CDR3 runs from the conserved cysteine through the conserved F or W. The D gene is left open where the match is weak. The size field is filled for only some rows; it gives once, few, many or a size class.

V gene	clone size	J gene	D gene	CDR3 protein	CDR3 DNA
TRBV6-1	.	TRBJ1-6	TRBD1	CASSAPGQRLSPLHF	TGTGCCAGCAGCGCTCCGGGACAGCGGTTGTCACCCCTCCACTTT
TRBV5-4	once	TRBJ2-2	.	CASSLTGINTGELFF	TGTGCCAGCAGCTTGACAGGGATAAACACCGGGGAGCTGTTTTTT
TRBV18	few	TRBJ2-1	TRBD1	CASSPRAGGENEQFF	TGTGCCAGCTCACCGAGGGCAGGGGGCGAGAATGAGCAGTTCTTC
TRBV4-2	.	TRBJ2-7	.	CASSQVAGFYEQYF	TGTGCCAGCAGCCAAGTGGCAGGGTTCTACGAGCAGTACTTC
TRBV5-1	.	TRBJ2-3	.	CASSFPGRGSTDTQYF	TGCGCCAGCAGCTTCCCAGGGCGGGGCTCCACAGATACGCAGTATTTT
TRBV18	.	TRBJ2-7	TRBD1	CASSPAGQGTYEQYF	TGTGCCAGCTCACCAGCCGGACAGGGTACCTACGAGCAGTACTTC
TRBV5-1	few	TRBJ2-7	.	CASSLLPGHSYEQYF	TGCGCCAGCAGCTTGTTACCGGGACACTCCTACGAGCAGTACTTC
TRBV11-3	few	TRBJ2-7	TRBD1	CASQNRGRDEQYF	TGTGCCAGCCAAAACAGGGGGCGGGACGAGCAGTACTTC
TRBV30	.	TRBJ2-2	TRBD2	CAWSVYSGIPGGELFF	TGTGCCTGGAGTGTATATAGCGGGATCCCCGGCGGGGAGCTGTTTTTT
TRBV4-2	.	TRBJ2-2	TRBD2	CASSQDSGGAGGELFF	TGTGCCAGCAGCCAAGATAGCGGGGGGGCCGGCGGGGAGCTGTTTTTT
TRBV7-2	few	TRBJ1-1	TRBD1	CASSSGQVPTFF	TGTGCCAGCAGCTCGGGACAGGTTCCGACTTTCTTT
TRBV7-3	.	TRBJ2-1	TRBD2	CASSPGLAEYNEQFF	TGTGCCAGCAGCCCAGGACTAGCGGAATACAATGAGCAGTTCTTC
TRBV14	.	TRBJ2-7	.	CASSQDRGRLEQYF	TGTGCCAGCAGCCAAGATAGGGGCAGACTCGAGCAGTACTTC
TRBV6-4	few	TRBJ2-1	TRBD2	CASSPSGTYNEQFF	TGTGCCAGCAGTCCTAGCGGGACGTACAATGAGCAGTTCTTC
TRBV6-1	.	TRBJ1-1	.	CASSDRANTEAFF	TGTGCCAGCAGTGACAGGGCAAACACTGAAGCTTTCTTT
TRBV4-1	.	TRBJ2-3	TRBD1	CASSQDRGRGDTQYF	TGCGCCAGCAGCCAAGACAGGGGGCGGGGAGATACGCAGTATTTT
TRBV7-2	.	TRBJ2-7	.	CASSPRGGSYEQYF	TGTGCCAGCAGCCCTAGGGGCGGATCCTACGAGCAGTACTTC
TRBV5-6	few	TRBJ2-7	.	CASSLGWAGPKQYF	TGTGCCAGCAGCTTGGGTTGGGCAGGGCCTAAGCAGTACTTC
TRBV7-9	.	TRBJ2-7	TRBD1	CASSLAGDSGYEQYF	TGTGCCAGCAGCTTAGCAGGGGACAGTGGGTACGAGCAGTACTTC
TRBV30	.	TRBJ1-4	.	CACLSGWKLEKLFF	TGTGCCTGCCTCTCAGGGTGGAAGCTTGAAAAACTGTTTTTT
TRBV5-4	.	TRBJ1-1	TRBD1	CASSPGTGRTEAFF	TGTGCCAGCAGCCCCGGGACAGGGCGCACTGAAGCTTTCTTT
TRBV30	.	TRBJ1-6	TRBD1	CAWRYRGDNSPLHF	TGTGCCTGGAGGTACAGGGGCGATAATTCACCCCTCCACTTT
TRBV5-1	.	TRBJ2-7	.	CASSPRDSSYEQYF	TGCGCCAGCAGCCCCCGGGACTCTTCCTACGAGCAGTACTTC
TRBV6-5	few	TRBJ1-6	TRBD1	CASSSAYRGGNSPLHF	TGTGCCAGCAGTTCAGCTTACAGGGGAGGTAATTCACCCCTCCACTTT
TRBV5-3	.	TRBJ1-1	TRBD1	CARSFGTGQGPDNTEAFF	TGTGCCAGAAGCTTTGGGACGGGACAGGGGCCCGATAACACTGAAGCTTTCTTT
TRBV7-2	.	TRBJ1-5	.	CASSLGPRGPNQHF	TGTGCCAGCAGCTTAGGCCCTAGGGGCCCGAACCAGCATTTT
TRBV6-1	.	TRBJ1-3	TRBD1	CASSGTGKASGNTIYF	TGTGCCAGCAGTGGGACAGGGAAGGCCTCTGGAAACACCATATATTTT
TRBV5-4	.	TRBJ2-3	.	CASSKSPRGTDTQYF	TGTGCCAGCAGCAAAAGCCCACGGGGCACAGATACGCAGTATTTT
TRBV30	once	TRBJ2-5	.	CAWSRSQETQYF	TGTGCCTGGAGTCGGTCGCAAGAGACCCAGTACTTC
TRBV10-1	.	TRBJ2-5	.	CASSERLVETQYF	TGCGCCAGCAGTGAGAGGCTAGTCGAGACCCAGTACTTC
TRBV5-8	.	TRBJ2-7	TRBD1	CASSLLGGTGYYEQYF	TGTGCCAGCAGCTTGCTAGGCGGGACAGGGTACTACGAGCAGTACTTC
TRBV29-1	.	TRBJ1-1	.	CSAWREIGTEAFF	TGCAGCGCCTGGAGGGAAATTGGAACTGAAGCTTTCTTT